The clone carrying this T cell receptor beta chain has just one count. This sample is drawn from a study of OX40 agonist ivuxolimab in advanced cancers. Generated by immunoSEQ multiplex PCR, the TCRdb table keeps only in-frame clones and is missing some. The profile shows about 79,000 clones, around 94% of them singletons. The CDR3 is made up of 16 amino acids. J was trimmed by 3 bases and V by 4 bases; bases with no gene match: 10. The germline gives CDR1 MNHNS, CDR2 SASEGT. This specimen was CD4+ or CD8+ T cells sorted from blood, taken in a trial of the OX40 agonist ivuxolimab. The receptor was isolated from an adult with an advanced solid tumor such as melanoma, head and neck, liver or kidney cancer. The chain uses TRBV6-1 and TRBJ2-7, with TRBD1 matching over 9 bases. Here the CDR3 reads CASSATGTGNDYEQYF. As DNA, the CDR3 is TGTGCCAGCAGTGCAACCGGGACAGGGAACGACTACGAGCAGTACTTC.